This T cell receptor (beta chain) originates from a study of blood T cell repertoires in COVID-19. Across the whole study: Acute and convalescent COVID-19 samples came from the United States, Italy and Spain.

The repertoire was sequenced with immunoSEQ multiplex PCR; TCRdb's copy has only in-frame clones and lacks some. The table lists some 41,000 clones, roughly nine tenths of them singletons, with roughly 16% in the top ten. The V gene's germline CDR1 is LNHDA and CDR2 SQIVND (reference sequence). CDR3 length equals 16 residues. Trimming took 6 bases from V and 5 from J; bases not matched to a gene: 14. The sequenced sample was peripheral blood. This sequence originates from a man between 70 and 80 years old with active COVID-19. The J gene is TRBJ1-1, the V gene TRBV19; TRBD1 aligns across 8 bases. DNA for the CDR3: TGTGCCAGTAGGATAACAGGGGGTAGGACCTTTACTGAAGCTTTCTTT. It codes for CASRITGGRTFTEAFF.